This record concerns one TCR beta chain sequence. The antigen is not known. This sample is part of a study of coeliac disease. Findings and caveats of the study: Of coeliac lamina propria samples, 9 of 18 held published gliadin-specific TRB sequences, versus 1 of 6 controls. Unbiased detection of gliadin-specific T cells was judged not feasible with this approach. Control samples showed higher TRB and TRG clonality than intraepithelial and lamina propria samples in active celiac disease.

Sequencing was performed with immunoSEQ multiplex PCR; in TCRdb, only in-frame clones are kept and a portion is missing. The repertoire holds more than 4,500 clones, with roughly two thirds as singletons. Trimming cost V 5 bases and J 0 bases, with 14 bases left between them. The germline CDR1 and CDR2 sequences are MNHNY and SVGAGI (reference sequence). The CDR3 length is 15 residues. Sequencing was performed on lamina propria lymphocytes from the gut. This chain joins TRBV6-6 and TRBJ2-7, with D possibly TRBD2 on 6 matching bases. The TCR comes from a woman in her seventies with celiac disease. Written as DNA, the CDR3 is TGTGCCAGCAGTGATTGGGACTCCACCTCCTACGAGCAGTACTTC. Translation gives CASSDWDSTSYEQYF.